The 3 T cell receptor beta chains in this list originate from one sample, sequenced in a study of response to subunit inactivated influenza vaccine. TCRdb ran MiXCR on the RT-PCR reads and lists one entry per CDR3 protein. The sample carries some 600,000 distinct CDR3 sequences, around 15% recorded once. The sample here was PBMCs from blood, taken less than 15 days before vaccination. The source is a man in his fifties who received an inactivated influenza vaccine.

This clonotype was detected a few times. The CDR3 here is CASSYFPGQGAGEQYF. Here the CDR3 DNA reads TGTGCCAGCAGTTATTTTCCGGGACAGGGGGCGGGTGAGCAGTACTTC. The chain has TRBV6-5 and TRBJ2-7; 12 nucleotides align to TRBD1. CDR1 is MNHEY, CDR2 SVGAGI, per germline. The length of the CDR3 is 16 residues. J was trimmed by 7 bases and V by 3 bases; bases with no gene match: 10.

This chain links TRBV20-1 with TRBJ2-7, with 8 positions matching TRBD2. The CDR3 totals 16 residues. Germline lookup yields CDR1 DFQATT and CDR2 SNEGSKA (reference sequence). V lost 4 bases and J lost 3; bases outside the gene matches: 14. Here the CDR3 DNA reads TGCAGTGCTATCCCCGGGGGGGAACACCGGGACTACGAGCAGTACTTC. It encodes CSAIPGGEHRDYEQYF.

The gene calls are TRBV7-2 and TRBJ2-7; D not resolved. V lost 1 base, J lost 9 bases, and 13 bases lay in between. The CDR3 is 13 amino acids. Germline V gene lookup returns CDR1 SGHTA and CDR2 FQGNSA. CDR3 loop: CASSLVNPAGQYF. CDR3 sequence (DNA): TGTGCCAGCAGCTTAGTGAACCCTGCCGGGCAGTACTTC.